A selection of T cell receptor beta chains follows, all from one sample in a study of long-term antiretroviral therapy in people with HIV. Generated by immunoSEQ multiplex PCR, the TCRdb table keeps only in-frame clones and is missing some. The sample lists 30,000 to 50,000 clones, about 86% occurring once. This sample comprised unsorted PBMCs, obtained 1.2 years after starting antiretroviral therapy. These receptors were taken from a woman between 45 and 65 years old with HIV. CDR3s include the opening cysteine and the closing phenylalanine or tryptophan. A D gene is named only where the DNA matches it firmly. A row's size may be missing; if present it is once, few, many or a size class.

TRBV30	NA	TRBD2	TRBJ2-1	TGTGCCTGCAAACCGGGACTAGCGTCAGATGAGCAGTTCTTC	CACKPGLASDEQFF
TRBV12-5	NA	NA	TRBJ1-6	TGTGCTAGTGGTCCACTAGGGGGGGGCGTGGGTAATTCACCCCTCCACTTT	CASGPLGGGVGNSPLHF
TRBV7-9	NA	NA	TRBJ1-1	TGTGCCAGCAGCTTAGGGTCAGGGGAAGCTTTCTTT	CASSLGSGEAFF
TRBV7-2	NA	NA	TRBJ1-2	TGTGCCAGCAGCTTATGGGGGGCAGGGGTTAACGGCTACACCTTC	CASSLWGAGVNGYTF
TRBV5-1	NA	NA	TRBJ2-7	TGCGCCAGCAGCACCTCGAGATCCGTAGTCCCCTACGAGCAGTACTTC	CASSTSRSVVPYEQYF
TRBV4-3	once	TRBD1	TRBJ2-7	TGCGCCAGCAGCCACGGCCTCAGGACAGGGGGCAGATACGAGCAGTACTTC	CASSHGLRTGGRYEQYF
TRBV7-9	NA	NA	TRBJ1-2	TGTGCCAGCAGCTTATGGTCAGAAGACTATGGCTACACCTTC	CASSLWSEDYGYTF
TRBV11-2	NA	NA	TRBJ2-3	TGTGCCAGCAGCTTGTCTTTCGGGTTCACAGATACGCAGTATTTT	CASSLSFGFTDTQYF
TRBV5-6	NA	TRBD1	TRBJ2-7	TGTGCCAGCAGCTTGGACAGGGGCCACGAGCAGTACTTC	CASSLDRGHEQYF
TRBV7-2	NA	TRBD1	TRBJ1-5	TGTGCCAGCCAGGGAATGGGACAGGTCAGTCAGCCCCAGCATTTT	CASQGMGQVSQPQHF
TRBV5-1	NA	TRBD2	TRBJ2-2	TGCGCCAGCAGCTCCTCGGGACTAGCGGGCGGGGAGCTGTTTTTT	CASSSSGLAGGELFF
TRBV5-1	NA	TRBD1	TRBJ2-7	TGCGCCAGCAGCTTTCGGACAGGGCAAGGTGGGGACGAGCAGTACTTC	CASSFRTGQGGDEQYF
TRBV9	NA	NA	TRBJ2-7	TGTGCCAGCAGCGTAGGACAGGCTTCCTACGAGCAGTACTTC	CASSVGQASYEQYF
TRBV10-3	NA	TRBD1	TRBJ2-1	TGTGCCATCAGTGAAGAGGGGGCGAAAGATGAGCAGTTCTTC	CAISEEGAKDEQFF
TRBV19	NA	NA	TRBJ1-5	TGTGCCAGTAGTAGTAAGGGAGCTCAGCCCCAGCATTTT	CASSSKGAQPQHF
TRBV5-4	NA	TRBD1	TRBJ1-1	TGTGCCAGCTCCAAGGACAGGGCGAACACTGAAGCTTTCTTT	CASSKDRANTEAFF
TRBV2	NA	TRBD1	TRBJ1-2	TGTGCCAGCAGTGGGGGTAGCGGGACAGGGAACTATGGCTACACCTTC	CASSGGSGTGNYGYTF
TRBV11-2	NA	NA	TRBJ2-2	TGTGCCAGCAGCTTAGTAGTCTACACCGGGGAGCTGTTTTTT	CASSLVVYTGELFF
TRBV30	few	TRBD1	TRBJ2-2	TGTGCCTGCCAGGACAGGGGGCCCGGGGAGCTGTTTTTT	CACQDRGPGELFF
TRBV5-1	NA	TRBD2	TRBJ2-3	TGCGCCAGCAGCCCTAGCGGGGGGGTTAGCACAGATACGCAGTATTTT	CASSPSGGVSTDTQYF
TRBV29-1	NA	TRBD2	TRBJ2-1	TGCAGCGTTGAAGATAGACCTAGCGGGGGATTCAATGAGCAGTTCTTC	CSVEDRPSGGFNEQFF
TRBV7-9	NA	NA	TRBJ1-4	TGTGCCAGCAGCTTACAGGGTCGCGAAAAACTGTTTTTT	CASSLQGREKLFF
TRBV6-5	NA	NA	TRBJ1-3	TGTGCCAGCAGTTCCCTTTTTCTCTCTGGAAACACCATATATTTT	CASSSLFLSGNTIYF
TRBV2	few	TRBD2	TRBJ2-1	TGTGCCAGCGCCCGAGGGGTAGCGGGTAATGAGCAGTTCTTC	CASARGVAGNEQFF
TRBV5-1	NA	NA	TRBJ2-7	TGCGCCAGCAGCTTGGCGGGACAAGACTACGAGCAGTACTTC	CASSLAGQDYEQYF
TRBV5-8	NA	NA	TRBJ2-5	TGTGCCAGCAGCATAGGCGGGCTATCCAGAGAGACCCAGTACTTC	CASSIGGLSRETQYF
TRBV6-6	NA	NA	TRBJ1-1	TGTGCCAGCAGTTACGAAGGAGTCAGGATGTCCACTGAAGCTTTCTTT	CASSYEGVRMSTEAFF